Below, one T cell receptor (beta chain) is given with its context. Trimming took off 2 bases at V and 0 bases at J, with 7 bases between the two ends. The CDR3 length is 14 residues. The germline V gene encodes CDR1 SQVTM and CDR2 ANQGSEA. The assay was immunoSEQ multiplex PCR, and TCRdb's table has in-frame clones only and misses some. Altogether tens of thousands of clones are present, about 80% being singletons, with the ten largest covering about 12%. This record belongs to a study of blood T cell repertoires in COVID-19. Sequencing used peripheral blood. The chain carries TRBV29-1 and TRBJ2-2; no definite D call. The clonotype was recovered from a human donor in a cohort sampled during active COVID-19. This CDR3 is CSVEIPANTGELFF. The CDR3 DNA is TGCAGCGTTGAAATTCCAGCGAACACCGGGGAGCTGTTTTTT.